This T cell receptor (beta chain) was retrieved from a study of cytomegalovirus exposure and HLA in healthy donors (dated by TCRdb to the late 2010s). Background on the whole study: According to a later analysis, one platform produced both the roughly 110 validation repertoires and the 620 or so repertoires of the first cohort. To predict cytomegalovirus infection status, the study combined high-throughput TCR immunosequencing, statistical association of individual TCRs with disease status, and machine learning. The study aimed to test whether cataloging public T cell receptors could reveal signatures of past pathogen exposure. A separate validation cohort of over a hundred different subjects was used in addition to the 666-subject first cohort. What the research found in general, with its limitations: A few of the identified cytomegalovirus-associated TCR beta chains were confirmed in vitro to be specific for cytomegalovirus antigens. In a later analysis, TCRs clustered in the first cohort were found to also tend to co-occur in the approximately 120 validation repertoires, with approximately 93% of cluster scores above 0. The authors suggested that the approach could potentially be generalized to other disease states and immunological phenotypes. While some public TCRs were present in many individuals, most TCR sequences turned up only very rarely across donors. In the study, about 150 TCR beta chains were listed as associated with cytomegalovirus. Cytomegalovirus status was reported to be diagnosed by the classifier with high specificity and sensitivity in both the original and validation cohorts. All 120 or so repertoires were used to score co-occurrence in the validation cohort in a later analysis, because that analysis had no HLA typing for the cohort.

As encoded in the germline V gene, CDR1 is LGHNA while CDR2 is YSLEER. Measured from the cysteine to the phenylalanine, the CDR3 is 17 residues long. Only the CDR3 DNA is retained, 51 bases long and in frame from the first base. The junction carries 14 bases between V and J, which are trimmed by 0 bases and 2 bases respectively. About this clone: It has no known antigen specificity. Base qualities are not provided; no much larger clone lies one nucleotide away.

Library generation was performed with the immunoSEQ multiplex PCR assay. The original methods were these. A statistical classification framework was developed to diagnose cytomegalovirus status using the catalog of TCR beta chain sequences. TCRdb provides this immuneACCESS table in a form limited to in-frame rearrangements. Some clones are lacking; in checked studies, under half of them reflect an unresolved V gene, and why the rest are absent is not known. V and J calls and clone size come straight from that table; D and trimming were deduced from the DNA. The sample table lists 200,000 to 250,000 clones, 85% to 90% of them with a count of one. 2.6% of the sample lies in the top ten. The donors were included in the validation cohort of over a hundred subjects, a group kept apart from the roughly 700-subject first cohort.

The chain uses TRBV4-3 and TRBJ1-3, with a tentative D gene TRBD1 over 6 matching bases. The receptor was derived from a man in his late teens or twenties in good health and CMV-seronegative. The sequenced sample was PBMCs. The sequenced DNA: TGCGCCAGCAGCCAAGATTTAGGGGGATATGCTGGAAACACCATATATTTT. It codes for CASSQDLGGYAGNTIYF.